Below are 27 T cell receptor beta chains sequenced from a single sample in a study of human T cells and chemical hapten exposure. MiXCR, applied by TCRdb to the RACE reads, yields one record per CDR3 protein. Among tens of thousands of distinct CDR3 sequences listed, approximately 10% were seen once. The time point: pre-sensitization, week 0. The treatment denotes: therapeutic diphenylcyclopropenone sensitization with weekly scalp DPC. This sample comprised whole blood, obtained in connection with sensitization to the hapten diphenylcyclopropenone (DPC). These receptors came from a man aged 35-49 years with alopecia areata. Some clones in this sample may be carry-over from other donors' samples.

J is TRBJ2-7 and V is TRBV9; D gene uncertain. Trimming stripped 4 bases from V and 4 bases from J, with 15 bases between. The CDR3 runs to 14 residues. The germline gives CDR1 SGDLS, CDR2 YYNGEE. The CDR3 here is CASSPPHYRYEQYF. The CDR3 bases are TGTGCCAGCAGCCCCCCCCACTATCGGTACGAGCAGTACTTC.

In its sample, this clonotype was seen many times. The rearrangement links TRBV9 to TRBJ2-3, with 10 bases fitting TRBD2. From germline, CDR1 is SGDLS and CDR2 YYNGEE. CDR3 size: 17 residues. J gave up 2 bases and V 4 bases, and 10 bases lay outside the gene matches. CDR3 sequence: CASSFNGLAVLTDTQYF. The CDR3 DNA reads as TGTGCCAGCAGCTTTAATGGACTAGCGGTCCTCACAGATACGCAGTATTTT. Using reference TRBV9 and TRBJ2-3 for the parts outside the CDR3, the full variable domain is DSGVTQTPKHLITATGQRVTLRCSPRSGDLSVYWYQQSLDQGLQFLIQYYNGEERAKGNILERFSAQQFPDLHSELNLSSLELGDSALYFCASSFNGLAVLTDTQYFGPGTRLTVL.

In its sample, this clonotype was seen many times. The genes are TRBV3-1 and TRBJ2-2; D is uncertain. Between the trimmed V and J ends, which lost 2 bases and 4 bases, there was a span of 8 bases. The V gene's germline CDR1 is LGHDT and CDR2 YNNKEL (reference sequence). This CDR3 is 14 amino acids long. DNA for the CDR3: TGTGCCAGCAGCCAACGGCCACCCACCGGGGAGCTGTTTTTT. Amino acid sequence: CASSQRPPTGELFF.

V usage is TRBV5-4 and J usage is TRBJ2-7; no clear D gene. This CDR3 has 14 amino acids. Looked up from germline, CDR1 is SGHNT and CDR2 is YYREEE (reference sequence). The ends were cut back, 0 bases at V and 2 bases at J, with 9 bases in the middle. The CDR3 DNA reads TGTGCCAGCAGCTTGGAGGGTAGGCCCTACGAGCAGTACTTC. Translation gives CASSLEGRPYEQYF.

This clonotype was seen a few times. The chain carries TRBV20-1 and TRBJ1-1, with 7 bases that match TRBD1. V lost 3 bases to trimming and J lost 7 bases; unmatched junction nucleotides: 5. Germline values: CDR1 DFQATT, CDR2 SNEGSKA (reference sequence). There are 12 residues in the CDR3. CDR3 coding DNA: TGCAGTGCTAGGCGCGGGACAGATGAAGCTTTCTTT. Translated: CSARRGTDEAFF.

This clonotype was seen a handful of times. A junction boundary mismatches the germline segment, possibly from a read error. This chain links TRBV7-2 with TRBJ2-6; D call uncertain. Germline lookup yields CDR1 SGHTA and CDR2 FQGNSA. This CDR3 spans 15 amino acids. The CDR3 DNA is TGTGCCAGCAACTTAAAAGGGCCCGGGGCCAACGTCCTGACTTTC. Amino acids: CASNLKGPGANVLTF.

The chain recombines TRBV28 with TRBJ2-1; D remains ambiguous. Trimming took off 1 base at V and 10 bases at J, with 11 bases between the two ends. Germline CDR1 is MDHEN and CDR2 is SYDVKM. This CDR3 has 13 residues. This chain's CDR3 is CASSLFLLGEQFF. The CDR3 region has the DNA TGTGCCAGCAGTTTATTCCTCCTCGGGGAGCAGTTCTTC.

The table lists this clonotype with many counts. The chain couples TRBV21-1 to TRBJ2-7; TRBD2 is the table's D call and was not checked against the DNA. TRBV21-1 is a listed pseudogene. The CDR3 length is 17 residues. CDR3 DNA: TGTGCCAGCAGCCGACCGGGACTAGCGGATAGCTCCTACGAGCAGTACTTC. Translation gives CASSRPGLADSSYEQYF.

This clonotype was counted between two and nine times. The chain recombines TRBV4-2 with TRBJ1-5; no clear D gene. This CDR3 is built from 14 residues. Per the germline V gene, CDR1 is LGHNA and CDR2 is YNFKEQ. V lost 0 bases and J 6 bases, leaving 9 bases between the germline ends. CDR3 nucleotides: TGTGCCAGCAGCCAAGATCCGGGAGGTCAGCCCCAGCATTTT. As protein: CASSQDPGGQPQHF.

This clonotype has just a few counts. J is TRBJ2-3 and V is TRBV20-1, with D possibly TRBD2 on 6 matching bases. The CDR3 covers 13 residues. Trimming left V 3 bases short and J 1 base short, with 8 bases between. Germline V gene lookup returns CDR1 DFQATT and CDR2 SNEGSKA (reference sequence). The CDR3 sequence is CSASSSGTDTQYF. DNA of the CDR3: TGCAGTGCTAGTTCTAGCGGCACAGATACGCAGTATTTT.

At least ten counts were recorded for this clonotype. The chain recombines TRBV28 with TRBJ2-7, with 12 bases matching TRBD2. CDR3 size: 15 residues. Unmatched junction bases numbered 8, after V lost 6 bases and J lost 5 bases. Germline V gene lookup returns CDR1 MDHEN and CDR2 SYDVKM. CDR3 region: CASRNRLAGANEQYF. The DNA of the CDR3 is TGTGCCAGCAGGAACCGACTAGCGGGAGCCAACGAGCAGTACTTC.

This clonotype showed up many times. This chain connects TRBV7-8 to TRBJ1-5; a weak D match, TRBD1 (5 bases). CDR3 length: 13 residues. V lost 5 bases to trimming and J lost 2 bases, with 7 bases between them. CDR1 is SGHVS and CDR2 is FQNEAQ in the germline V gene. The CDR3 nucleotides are TGTGCCAGCAGCAGGGGTGGCAATCAGCCCCAGCATTTT. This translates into CASSRGGNQPQHF.

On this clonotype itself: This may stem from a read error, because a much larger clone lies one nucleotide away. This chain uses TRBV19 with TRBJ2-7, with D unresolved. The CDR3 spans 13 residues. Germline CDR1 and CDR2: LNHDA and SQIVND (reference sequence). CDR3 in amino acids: CASSHVVSYGQYF. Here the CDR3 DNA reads TGTGCCAGTAGTCACGTGGTCTCCTACGGGCAGTACTTC.

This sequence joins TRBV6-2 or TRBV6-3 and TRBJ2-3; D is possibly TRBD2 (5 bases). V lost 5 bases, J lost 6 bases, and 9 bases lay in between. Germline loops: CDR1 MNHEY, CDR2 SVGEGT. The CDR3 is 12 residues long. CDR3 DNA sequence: TGTGCCAGCAGTAAGCCTAGCGATACGCAGTATTTT. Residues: CASSKPSDTQYF.

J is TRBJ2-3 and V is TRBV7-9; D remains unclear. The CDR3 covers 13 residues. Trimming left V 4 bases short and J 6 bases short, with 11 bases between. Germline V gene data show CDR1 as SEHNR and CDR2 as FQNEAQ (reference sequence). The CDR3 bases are TGTGCCAGCAGCTGGTTTGAAGGGGATACGCAGTATTTT. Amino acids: CASSWFEGDTQYF.

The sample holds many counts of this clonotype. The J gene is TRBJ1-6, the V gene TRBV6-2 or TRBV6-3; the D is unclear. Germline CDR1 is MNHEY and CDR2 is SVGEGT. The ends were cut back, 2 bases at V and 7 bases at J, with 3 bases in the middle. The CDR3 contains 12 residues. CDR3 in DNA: TGTGCCAGCAGTTACCGGAATTCACCCCTCCACTTT. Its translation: CASSYRNSPLHF.

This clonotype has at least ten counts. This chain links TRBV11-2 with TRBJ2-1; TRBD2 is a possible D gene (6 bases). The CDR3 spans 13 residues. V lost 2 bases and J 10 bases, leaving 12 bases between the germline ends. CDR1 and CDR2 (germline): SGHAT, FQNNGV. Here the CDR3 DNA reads TGTGCCAGCAGCTTAATATCCCGGGGGGAGCAGTTCTTC. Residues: CASSLISRGEQFF.

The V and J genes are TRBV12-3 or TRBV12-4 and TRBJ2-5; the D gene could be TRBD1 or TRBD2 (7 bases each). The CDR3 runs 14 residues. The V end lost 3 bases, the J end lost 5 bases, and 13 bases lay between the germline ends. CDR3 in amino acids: CASSLRQGGETQYF. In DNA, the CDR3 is TGTGCCAGCAGTTTGAGGCAGGGGGGGGAGACCCAGTACTTC.

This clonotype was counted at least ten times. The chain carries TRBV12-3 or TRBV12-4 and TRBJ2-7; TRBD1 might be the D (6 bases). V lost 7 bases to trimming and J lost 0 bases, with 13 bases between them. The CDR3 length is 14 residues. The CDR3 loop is CASKYTTGSYEQYF. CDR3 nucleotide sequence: TGTGCCAGCAAATATACGACAGGCTCCTACGAGCAGTACTTC.

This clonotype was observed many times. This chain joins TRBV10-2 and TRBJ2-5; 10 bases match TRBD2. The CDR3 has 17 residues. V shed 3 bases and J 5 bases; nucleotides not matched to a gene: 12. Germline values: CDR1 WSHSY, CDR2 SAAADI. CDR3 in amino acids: CASSDPWISGRSETQYF. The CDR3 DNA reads TGCGCCAGCAGTGACCCGTGGATTAGCGGGAGGTCGGAGACCCAGTACTTC.

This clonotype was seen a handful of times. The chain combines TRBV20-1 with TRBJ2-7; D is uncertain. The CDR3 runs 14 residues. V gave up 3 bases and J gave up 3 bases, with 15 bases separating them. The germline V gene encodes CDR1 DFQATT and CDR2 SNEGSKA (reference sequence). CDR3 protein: CSARSLGRDYEQYF. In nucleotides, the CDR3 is TGCAGTGCTAGGTCCCTAGGTCGCGACTACGAGCAGTACTTC.

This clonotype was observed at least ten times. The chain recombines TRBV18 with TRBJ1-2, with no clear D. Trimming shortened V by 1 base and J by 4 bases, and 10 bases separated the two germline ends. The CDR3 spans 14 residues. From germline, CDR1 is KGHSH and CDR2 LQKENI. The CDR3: CASSPLTEPYGYTF. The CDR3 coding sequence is TGTGCCAGCTCACCACTAACAGAACCCTATGGCTACACCTTC.

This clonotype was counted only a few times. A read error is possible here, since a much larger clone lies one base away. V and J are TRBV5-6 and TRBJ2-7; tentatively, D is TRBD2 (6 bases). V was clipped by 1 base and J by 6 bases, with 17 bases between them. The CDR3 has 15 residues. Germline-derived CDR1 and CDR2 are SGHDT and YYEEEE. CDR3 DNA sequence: TGTGCCAGCAGCTTGATAACATCGGGGGAGAGCGAGCAGTACTTC. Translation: CASSLITSGESEQYF.

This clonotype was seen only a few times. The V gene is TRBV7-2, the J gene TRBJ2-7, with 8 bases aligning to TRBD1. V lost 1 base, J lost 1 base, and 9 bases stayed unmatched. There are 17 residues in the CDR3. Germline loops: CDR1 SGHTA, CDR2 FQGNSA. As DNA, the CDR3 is TGTGCCAGCAGCTTAGTGGCAGGGGGCGCCGTATCCTACGAGCAGTACTTC. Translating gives CASSLVAGGAVSYEQYF.

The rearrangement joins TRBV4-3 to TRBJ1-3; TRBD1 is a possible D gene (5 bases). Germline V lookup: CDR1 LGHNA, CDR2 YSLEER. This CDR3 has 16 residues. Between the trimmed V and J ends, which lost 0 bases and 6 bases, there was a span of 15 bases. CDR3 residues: CASSQEVGREENTIYF. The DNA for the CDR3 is TGCGCCAGCAGCCAAGAGGTGGGCAGGGAAGAAAACACCATATATTTT.

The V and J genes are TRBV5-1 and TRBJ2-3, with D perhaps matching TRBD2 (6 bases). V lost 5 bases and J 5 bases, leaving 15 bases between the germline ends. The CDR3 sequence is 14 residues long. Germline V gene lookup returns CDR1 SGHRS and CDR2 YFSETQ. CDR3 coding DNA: TGCGCCAGCAGGGGAGGACCCGCCCAAGATACGCAGTATTTT. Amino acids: CASRGGPAQDTQYF.

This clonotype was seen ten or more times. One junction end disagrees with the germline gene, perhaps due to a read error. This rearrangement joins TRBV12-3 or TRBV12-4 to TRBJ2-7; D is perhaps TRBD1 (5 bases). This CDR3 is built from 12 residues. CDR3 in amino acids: CASRRLQEGLCF. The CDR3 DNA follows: TGTGCCAGCAGGCGATTACAGGAAGGGCTTTGCTTC.